This T cell receptor (beta chain) was profiled in a study of regulatory T cells in long-lasting Graves disease listed by TCRdb under 2021. In terms of the full investigation: Persistent Graves' disease was defined as antithyroid drug treatment for over 5 years with persistently positive TSH receptor autoantibodies. Persistent Graves' disease patients in the clinical cohort had taken antithyroid drugs for 9.5 to 13 years on average. Persistent Graves' disease patients were compared with newly diagnosed Graves' disease patients by peripheral blood TCR sequencing and RNA sequencing. The study was registered as a clinical trial and conducted in China. A total of around 35 samples underwent TCR sequencing, from about 13 patients with persistent Graves' disease and 20 patients with newly diagnosed Graves' disease.

Notes on this clonotype: It lacks a known antigen. There are no base qualities to consult, and no much larger clone falls within one base.

Library construction relied on multiplex PCR. TCRdb records Illumina HiSeq 4000 as the sequencer. iRepertoire HTBI primers and Arm-PCR amplification of CDR3 regions were used to construct TCR beta libraries. Before sequencing, the PCR products underwent gel purification. The paper's data handling went like this. Across samples, roughly 60 TRBV and 15 or so TRBJ segments were identified and used for gene usage analysis of CDR3 amino acid clonotypes. COPE and FqMerger were used to merge filtered high-quality paired reads into contigs. BLAST was used to align contigs to IMGT TRBV, TRBD and TRBJ reference genes, with CDR3 defined following IMGT. Any clonotype with a frequency above 0.1% was classified as a highly expanded clone. Repertoire diversity was measured by Shannon entropy, and V-J evenness by the Gini coefficient. A clonotype was considered public if more than one individual shared it. TCRdb reanalyzed the raw reads on its own, using fastp at Q25 for trimming and MiXCR for clone calling, and kept in-frame beta chains. Each entry merges the rows of one CDR3 protein and shows their most common DNA and genes. TCRdb's processing, not the authors', yielded these V and J calls. The sample profile shows 650,000 to 850,000 distinct CDR3 sequences; approximately 31% of them were found once. Under 50% of the sample is held by the ten biggest clonotypes.

What the study reported, not specific to this receptor: Persistent patients shared more public clonotypes among themselves (2,741) than newly diagnosed patients did (approximately 970). Sequencing and analysis were restricted to the TCR beta chain. Only peripheral blood was studied, because thyroid tissue, the primary lesion, was inaccessible. The authors noted that the small sample size was a limitation that may lower accuracy. Compared with newly diagnosed patients, persistent Graves' disease patients had lower TCR Shannon entropy and fewer highly expanded clones, which suggests clonal expansion.

The time point label here, explained by the study, means: persistent/refractory GD, antithyroid drugs over 5 years with positive TRAb. For both TCR sequencing and RNA sequencing, RNA was extracted from PBMCs using TRIzol. The diagnosis of Graves' disease followed American Thyroid Association guidelines. Patients were recruited from an endocrinology department in Xi'an, China. Each patient gave 7.5 to 10 milliliters of peripheral blood, collected in an EDTA anticoagulant tube. PBMCs were isolated by Ficoll Paque Plus density gradient separation without further T cell sorting. An Agilent 2100 Bioanalyzer and agarose gel were used to assess RNA quality, and a NanoDrop 2000 was used to measure RNA concentration. This TCR was recovered from a female donor with Graves disease. This specimen consisted of peripheral blood mononuclear cells (PBMCs), obtained when the disease was refractory, from a patient treated with antithyroid drugs.

The nucleotides read TGTGCCACCTCCCGGGACAGGGGGCACACTGAAGCTTTCTTT. Its product reads: CATSRDRGHTEAFF. This receptor chain uses TRBV15 and TRBJ1-1; a stretch of 12 junction bases matches TRBD1. Taken from the germline V gene (reference sequence), the CDR1 and CDR2 loops are LNHNV and YYDKDF. Counted from cysteine to phenylalanine, this CDR3 has 14 amino acids. Solely the CDR3 DNA is kept, with 42 bases framed from the first base. Germline trimming amounts to 8 bases on V and 3 bases on J, with 4 as the count of junction bases outside the gene matches.